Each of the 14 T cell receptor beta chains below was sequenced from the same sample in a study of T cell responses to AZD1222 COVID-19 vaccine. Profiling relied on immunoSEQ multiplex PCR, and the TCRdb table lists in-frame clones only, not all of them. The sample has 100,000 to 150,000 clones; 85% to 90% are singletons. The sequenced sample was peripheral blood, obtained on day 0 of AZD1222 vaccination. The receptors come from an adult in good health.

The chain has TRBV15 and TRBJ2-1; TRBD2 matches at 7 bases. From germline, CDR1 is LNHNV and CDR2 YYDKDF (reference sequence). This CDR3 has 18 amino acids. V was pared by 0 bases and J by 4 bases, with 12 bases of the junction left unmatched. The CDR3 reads CATSRDGGGLEVYNEQFF. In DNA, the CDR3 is TGTGCCACCAGCAGAGATGGGGGTGGACTAGAGGTTTACAATGAGCAGTTCTTC.

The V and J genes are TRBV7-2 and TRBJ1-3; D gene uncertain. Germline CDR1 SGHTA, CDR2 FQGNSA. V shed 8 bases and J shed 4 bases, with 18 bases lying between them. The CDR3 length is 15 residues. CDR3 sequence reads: CASERSPAYGNTIYF. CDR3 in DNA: TGTGCCAGCGAAAGATCCCCAGCGTACGGAAACACCATATATTTT.

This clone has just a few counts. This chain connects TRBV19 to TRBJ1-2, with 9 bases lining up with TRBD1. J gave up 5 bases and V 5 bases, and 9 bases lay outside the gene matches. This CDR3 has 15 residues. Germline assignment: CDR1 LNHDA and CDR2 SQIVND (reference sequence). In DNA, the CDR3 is TGTGCCAGTAGTGACAACAGGGGGCTGGGGTATGGCTACACCTTC. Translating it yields CASSDNRGLGYGYTF.

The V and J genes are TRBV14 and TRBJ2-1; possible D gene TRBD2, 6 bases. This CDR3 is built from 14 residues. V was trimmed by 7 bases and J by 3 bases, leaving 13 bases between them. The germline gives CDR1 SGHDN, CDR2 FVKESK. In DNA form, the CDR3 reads TGTGCCAGCAACCACTTGGGGGGCTACAATGAGCAGTTCTTC. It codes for CASNHLGGYNEQFF.

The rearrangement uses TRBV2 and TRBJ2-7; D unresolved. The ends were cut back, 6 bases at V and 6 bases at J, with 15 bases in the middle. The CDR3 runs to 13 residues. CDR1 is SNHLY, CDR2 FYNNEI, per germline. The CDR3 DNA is TGTGCCAGCAGCGCCGCAATGCAAGGCGAGCAGTACTTC. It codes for CASSAAMQGEQYF.

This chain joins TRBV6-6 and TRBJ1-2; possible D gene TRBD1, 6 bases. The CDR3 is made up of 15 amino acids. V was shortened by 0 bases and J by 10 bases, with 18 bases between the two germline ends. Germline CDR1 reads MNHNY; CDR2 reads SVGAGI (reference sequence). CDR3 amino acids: CASSYSAAGQGAYTF. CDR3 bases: TGTGCCAGCAGTTACTCGGCAGCGGGACAAGGTGCCTACACCTTC.

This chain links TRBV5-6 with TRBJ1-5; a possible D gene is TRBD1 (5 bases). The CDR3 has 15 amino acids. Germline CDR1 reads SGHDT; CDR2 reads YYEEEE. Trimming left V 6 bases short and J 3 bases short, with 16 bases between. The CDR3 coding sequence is TGTGCCAGCACCCTCGGGGGTAGTAACAATCAGCCCCAGCATTTT. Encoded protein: CASTLGGSNNQPQHF.

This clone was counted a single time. In DNA form, the CDR3 reads TGTGCCAGCAGTCCGCACGACAGGGAGTGGGAGCAGTACTTC. Protein product: CASSPHDREWEQYF. The chain combines TRBV28 with TRBJ2-7, with TRBD1 matching over 7 bases. Germline V gene lookup returns CDR1 MDHEN and CDR2 SYDVKM. V lost 5 bases and J lost 7; bases outside the gene matches: 11. This CDR3 comprises 14 residues.

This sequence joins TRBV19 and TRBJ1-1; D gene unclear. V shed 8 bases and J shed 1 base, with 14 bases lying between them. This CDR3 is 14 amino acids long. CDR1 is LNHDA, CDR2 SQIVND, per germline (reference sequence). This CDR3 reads CASAPQTENTEAFF. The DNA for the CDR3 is TGTGCCAGTGCGCCCCAGACTGAGAACACTGAAGCTTTCTTT.

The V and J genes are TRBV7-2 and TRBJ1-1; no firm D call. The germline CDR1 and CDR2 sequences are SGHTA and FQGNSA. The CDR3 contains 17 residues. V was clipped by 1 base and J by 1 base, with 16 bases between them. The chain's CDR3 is CASSLDRGYLRNTEAFF. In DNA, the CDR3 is TGTGCCAGCAGCTTAGATCGAGGGTATCTTAGGAACACTGAAGCTTTCTTT. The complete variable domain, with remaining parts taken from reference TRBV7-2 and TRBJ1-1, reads GAGVSQSPSNKVTEKGKDVELRCDPISGHTALYWYRQSLGQGLEFLIYFQGNSAPDKSGLPSDRFSAERTGGSVSTLTIQRTQQEDSAVYLCASSLDRGYLRNTEAFFGQGTRLTVV.

DNA of the CDR3: TGCGCCAGCAGCTTCTCGGGGGTTTCTAATGAAAAACTGTTTTTT. Protein: CASSFSGVSNEKLFF. The chain joins TRBV5-1 to TRBJ1-4; D is perhaps TRBD1 (5 bases). Trimming left V 2 bases short and J 3 bases short, with 11 bases between. The CDR3 has 15 amino acids. The V gene's germline CDR1 is SGHRS and CDR2 YFSETQ.

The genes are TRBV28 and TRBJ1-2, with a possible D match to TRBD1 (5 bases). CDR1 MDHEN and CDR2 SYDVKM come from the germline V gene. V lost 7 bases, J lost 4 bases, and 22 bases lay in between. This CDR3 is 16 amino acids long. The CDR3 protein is CASNAIRQPNFYGYTF. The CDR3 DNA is TGTGCCAGCAACGCAATTCGACAGCCAAACTTCTATGGCTACACCTTC.

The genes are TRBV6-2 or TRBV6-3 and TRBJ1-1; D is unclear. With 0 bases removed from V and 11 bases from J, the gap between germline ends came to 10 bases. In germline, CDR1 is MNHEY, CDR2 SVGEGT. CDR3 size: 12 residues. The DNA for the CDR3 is TGTGCCAGCAGTTACTCGATAGCGGGGGCTTTCTTT. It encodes CASSYSIAGAFF.

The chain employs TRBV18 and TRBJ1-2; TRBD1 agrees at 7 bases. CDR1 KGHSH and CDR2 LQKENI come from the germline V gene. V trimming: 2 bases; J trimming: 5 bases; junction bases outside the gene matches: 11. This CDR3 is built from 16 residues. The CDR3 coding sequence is TGTGCCAGCTCACCAGGCCCAGGGGGTCCCCGATATGGCTACACCTTC. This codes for CASSPGPGGPRYGYTF.